This T cell receptor beta chain was documented in a study of blood T cell repertoires in COVID-19. At the level of the study: COVID-19 samples collected from the United States, Italy and Spain covered acute and convalescent phases.

Profiled with immunoSEQ multiplex PCR; TCRdb holds only in-frame clones, not every one. The sample records some 99,000 clones, approximately 90% being singletons. This clone was seen a handful of times. This CDR3 has 13 amino acids. In germline, CDR1 is MNHEY, CDR2 SVGAGI. V shed 5 bases, J shed 1 base, and the junction held 1 base outside the gene matches. This receptor was identified in a man between 65 and 85 years old with acute or convalescent COVID-19. The sequenced sample was peripheral blood. The J gene is TRBJ1-1, the V gene TRBV6-5; 7 bases agree with TRBD1. The CDR3: CASSRQGNTEAFF. CDR3 nucleotides: TGTGCCAGCAGTAGACAGGGGAACACTGAAGCTTTCTTT.